This TCR beta chain appears in the sequencing data of a study of PD-1 blockade in classical Hodgkin lymphoma. Relapse was seen in all patients after autologous stem cell transplantation, and brentuximab vedotin exposure was variable. Overall study findings and caveats: Those patients who began receiving nivolumab less than 1 year after ASCT had lower diversity, and they were excluded.

Remarks on this clone: Its antigen is still unknown.

The repertoire was sequenced with immunoSEQ multiplex PCR; TCRdb's copy has only in-frame clones and lacks some. The profile shows approximately 20,000 clones, about 78% of them singletons. V was pared by 3 bases and J by 0 bases, with 8 bases between. Germline loops: CDR1 MDHEN, CDR2 SYDVKM. This CDR3 contains 15 residues. The TCR sequence derives from a human donor with classical Hodgkin lymphoma. The J gene is TRBJ2-2, the V gene TRBV28; maybe TRBD1 (6 bases). Sequenced material: peripheral blood mononuclear cells (PBMCs), taken before the second cycle of nivolumab. The DNA for the CDR3 is TGTGCCAGCAGTTTTCAGGGGTCGAACACCGGGGAGCTGTTTTTT. Its translation: CASSFQGSNTGELFF.